These 6 T cell receptor beta chains were sequenced from one sample in a study of T cells after yellow fever vaccination. TCRdb re-called the 5' RACE reads through MiXCR, storing one row per CDR3 protein. The top ten clones hold 3% to 3.5% of a sample with about 300,000 distinct CDR3 sequences, roughly 8.7% of them seen once. The input for sequencing was CD4+ T cells sorted from PBMCs, taken 5 days after the yellow fever booster vaccination. Every receptor here comes from a young man who received the YFV17D yellow fever vaccine.

This clonotype occurred many times. The J gene is TRBJ1-2, the V gene TRBV9; TRBD1 matches 7 bases. CDR3 length: 14 residues. V shed 1 base, J shed 9 bases, and the junction held 9 bases outside the gene matches. Germline assignment: CDR1 SGDLS and CDR2 YYNGEE. CDR3 nucleotide sequence: TGTGCCAGCAGCGTATCAGGGGGGGGCGTCAGCTACACCTTC. It translates to CASSVSGGGVSYTF.

This clonotype occurred many times. The CDR3 protein is CASSPTANTDTQYF. The CDR3, as DNA: TGTGCCAGCAGCCCGACAGCTAACACAGATACGCAGTATTTT. The chain has TRBV11-2 and TRBJ2-3; a weak D match, TRBD1 (5 bases). Trimming left V 5 bases short and J 2 bases short, with 11 bases between. The length of the CDR3 is 14 residues. CDR1 and CDR2 (germline): SGHAT, FQNNGV.

This clonotype was detected only a few times. V usage is TRBV7-9 and J usage is TRBJ1-3, with D tentatively TRBD1 (6 bases). Germline CDR1 reads SEHNR; CDR2 reads FQNEAQ (reference sequence). The CDR3 is made up of 15 amino acids. Trimming stripped 5 bases from V and 0 bases from J, with 11 bases between. CDR3 amino acids: CASSLGGGSGNTIYF. Written as DNA, the CDR3 is TGTGCCAGCAGCCTCGGAGGGGGCTCTGGAAACACCATATATTTT.

The CDR3 DNA follows: TGTGCCAGCAGCTTGGATACAGGGTATGGCTACACCTTC. The encoded protein is CASSLDTGYGYTF. The rearrangement joins TRBV5-6 to TRBJ1-2, with a weak D call TRBD1 (6 bases). V was trimmed by 0 bases and J by 5 bases, leaving 8 bases between them. Germline lookup yields CDR1 SGHDT and CDR2 YYEEEE. The CDR3 spans 13 residues. Combining the CDR3 with reference TRBV5-6 and TRBJ1-2 gives the whole variable domain DAGVTQSPTHLIKTRGQQVTLRCSPKSGHDTVSWYQQALGQGPQFIFQYYEEEERQRGNFPDRFSGHQFPNYSSELNVNALLLGDSALYLCASSLDTGYGYTFGSGTRLTVV.

This chain links TRBV12-3 or TRBV12-4 with TRBJ2-5, with 7 bases matching TRBD1. Trimming cost V 8 bases and J 5 bases; bases outside gene matches: 5. The CDR3 contains 12 residues. In DNA, the CDR3 is TGTGCCAGCCGTGGACAGGAGGAGACCCAGTACTTC. This gives the protein CASRGQEETQYF.

This clonotype has more than one count but fewer than ten. The chain links TRBV5-5 to TRBJ1-3, with unresolved D. V shed 4 bases and J shed 2 bases, with 10 bases lying between them. Germline V gives CDR1 SGHKS, CDR2 YYEKEE (reference sequence). The CDR3 is 14 residues long. CDR3 DNA sequence: TGTGCCAGCAGCCTGAACGACCCTGGAAACACCATATATTTT. It yields the protein CASSLNDPGNTIYF.